The 32 T cell receptor beta chains listed next were all sequenced from one sample in a study of blood T cell repertoires in COVID-19. Sequencing was performed with immunoSEQ multiplex PCR; in TCRdb, only in-frame clones are kept and a portion is missing. The data contain over 150,000 clones, approximately 91% of them seen just once; the ten biggest clones take up roughly 2.3%. Sequenced sample: peripheral blood. These receptors were collected from a man aged 18 to 30 with acute or convalescent COVID-19.

CDR3 in amino acids: CASSPRTGTSGSRNTGELFF. CDR3 bases: TGTGCCAGCAGCCCTCGGACCGGGACTAGCGGGAGTCGGAACACCGGGGAGCTGTTTTTT. V is TRBV2 and J is TRBJ2-2; 14 bases are a match to TRBD2. This CDR3 region has 20 residues. The junction had 13 bases not matched to a gene; V was cut back by 6 bases and J by 1 base. The germline V gene encodes CDR1 SNHLY and CDR2 FYNNEI.

V and J are TRBV28 and TRBJ1-5, with D unresolved. The CDR3 extends over 16 amino acids. Germline V CDR1 and CDR2: MDHEN, SYDVKM. Between the trimmed V and J ends, which lost 4 bases and 0 bases, there was a span of 13 bases. In DNA form, the CDR3 reads TGTGCCAGCAGTTACTCCGGGAGTTATAGCAATCAGCCCCAGCATTTT. Its translation: CASSYSGSYSNQPQHF.

This clone was observed once. The CDR3 DNA follows: TGTGCCAGCAGCGCTACCCGCTATGGCTACACCTTC. Translating it yields CASSATRYGYTF. The chain employs TRBV9 and TRBJ1-2; no clear D gene. The CDR3 covers 12 residues. Germline V gene data show CDR1 as SGDLS and CDR2 as YYNGEE. V was cut by 3 bases and J by 4 bases, with 7 bases left in between. Full variable domain (missing parts from reference TRBV9 and TRBJ1-2): DSGVTQTPKHLITATGQRVTLRCSPRSGDLSVYWYQQSLDQGLQFLIQYYNGEERAKGNILERFSAQQFPDLHSELNLSSLELGDSALYFCASSATRYGYTFGSGTRLTVV.

The genes are TRBV18 and TRBJ2-1; 9 bases are shared with TRBD2. The germline gives CDR1 KGHSH, CDR2 LQKENI. V was pared by 3 bases and J by 3 bases, with 9 bases of the junction left unmatched. This CDR3 contains 17 residues. The CDR3 loop reads CASSPNLAGGGYNEQFF. CDR3 DNA: TGTGCCAGCTCACCGAATCTTGCGGGAGGGGGCTACAATGAGCAGTTCTTC.

The rearrangement uses TRBV5-4 and TRBJ1-1, with D possibly matching TRBD1 (5 bases). Trimming left V 0 bases short and J 7 bases short, with 13 bases between. The CDR3 spans 14 residues. Germline V gene sequence: CDR1 SGHNT, CDR2 YYREEE (reference sequence). CDR3: CASSLEGRESEAFF. CDR3 coding DNA: TGTGCCAGCAGCTTGGAGGGCAGGGAAAGTGAAGCTTTCTTT.

The chain is built from TRBV6-5 and TRBJ2-7, with D perhaps TRBD2 (6 bases). Trimming took 4 bases from V and 3 from J, leaving 13 bases between them. Germline-derived CDR1 and CDR2 are MNHEY and SVGAGI. The CDR3 loop spans 14 amino acids. CDR3 bases: TGTGCCAGCAGTTCAACGGGACTCGGCTACGAGCAGTACTTC. As protein: CASSSTGLGYEQYF.

As DNA, the CDR3 is TGTGCCAGCGCCTCGGACAGTCTGAATTCACCCCTCCACTTT. The encoded protein is CASASDSLNSPLHF. This sequence joins TRBV27 and TRBJ1-6, with a weak D call TRBD1 (6 bases). V was trimmed by 8 bases and J by 7 bases, leaving 15 bases between them. CDR1 MNHEY and CDR2 SMNVEV come from the germline V gene (reference sequence). This CDR3 comprises 14 residues.

V and J are TRBV5-1 and TRBJ2-5, with a tentative D call TRBD1 (5 bases). The CDR3 is made up of 14 amino acids. Germline-derived CDR1 and CDR2 are SGHRS and YFSETQ. The germline V and J ends were trimmed by 6 bases and 2 bases, with 14 bases remaining between them. CDR3 coding DNA: TGCGCCAGCAACCAGGGAAACTTTCAAGAGACCCAGTACTTC. It translates to CASNQGNFQETQYF.

The gene calls are TRBV4-1 and TRBJ1-1, with 10 bases that match TRBD1. The germline gives CDR1 MGHRA, CDR2 YSYEKL. This CDR3 is built from 16 residues. J lost 2 bases, V lost 3 bases, and 6 bases had no gene match. The CDR3 here is CASSQSGTGVNTEAFF. For the CDR3, the DNA is TGCGCCAGCAGCCAGTCCGGGACAGGGGTAAACACTGAAGCTTTCTTT.

This clone was observed a handful of times. The chain uses TRBV24-1 and TRBJ2-7, with a possible D match to TRBD1 (6 bases). The CDR3 runs to 13 residues. The germline V gene has CDR1 KGHDR and CDR2 SFDVKD. Trimming left V 5 bases short and J 4 bases short, with 11 bases between. The CDR3 here is CATSAPGQYEQYF. The CDR3 bases are TGTGCCACCAGTGCACCCGGACAGTACGAGCAGTACTTC.

The chain employs TRBV30 and TRBJ2-1; 7 bases fit TRBD1. The V gene's germline CDR1 is GTSNPN and CDR2 SVGIG (reference sequence). The CDR3 is made up of 15 amino acids. The ends lost 2 bases at V and 4 bases at J; junction bases unmatched: 8. In DNA form, the CDR3 reads TGTGCCTGGAGTCGGGGCAGGGGGATATACAATGAGCAGTTCTTC. Amino acids: CAWSRGRGIYNEQFF. Using reference TRBV30 and TRBJ2-1 for the parts outside the CDR3, the full variable domain is SQTIHQWPATLVQPVGSPLSLECTVEGTSNPNLYWYRQAAGRGLQLLFYSVGIGQISSEVPQNLSASRPQDRQFILSSKKLLLSDSGFYLCAWSRGRGIYNEQFFGPGTRLTVL.

CDR3 loop: CSASGTKGAEAFF. The CDR3 region has the DNA TGCAGTGCTAGTGGGACAAAGGGGGCTGAAGCTTTCTTT. The chain links TRBV20-1 to TRBJ1-1; D might be TRBD1 (6 bases). The CDR3 sequence is 13 residues long. V lost 3 bases, J lost 6 bases, and 14 bases lay in between. Germline V gene data show CDR1 as DFQATT and CDR2 as SNEGSKA (reference sequence).

This chain uses TRBV5-8 with TRBJ2-6; possible D gene TRBD1, 6 bases. The CDR3 consists of 17 residues. Germline V lookup: CDR1 SGHTS, CDR2 YDEGEE. Trimming cost V 3 bases and J 0 bases, with 13 bases left between them. The CDR3 here is CASSSGHLLSGANVLTF. CDR3 bases: TGTGCCAGCAGCTCGGGACACCTACTCTCTGGGGCCAACGTCCTGACTTTC.

This chain connects TRBV21-1 to TRBJ2-5; TRBD2, the table's D call, lacks a check against the DNA. TRBV21-1 is flagged as a pseudogene. The CDR3 runs 13 residues. CDR3 sequence reads: CASSSRGKETQYF. The CDR3 region has the DNA TGTGCCAGCAGCAGCCGGGGGAAGGAGACCCAGTACTTC.

This chain links TRBV24-1 with TRBJ2-3; 13 bases match TRBD2. The V and J ends lost 5 bases and 3 bases, in that order; junction bases with no gene match: 4. CDR1 and CDR2 (germline): KGHDR, SFDVKD. The CDR3 has 16 residues. The CDR3 coding sequence is TGTGCCACCAGTGTGCCGGGACTAGCGGGAACAGATACGCAGTATTTT. This codes for CATSVPGLAGTDTQYF.

The chain carries TRBV21-1 and TRBJ2-3; the table's D call TRBD2 went unverified against the DNA. TRBV21-1 is shown as a pseudogene. The CDR3 length is 18 residues. The CDR3 protein is CASSNIEREGSGTDTQYF. The CDR3 nucleotides are TGTGCCAGCAGCAATATTGAGCGGGAGGGATCTGGCACAGATACGCAGTATTTT.

In DNA form, the CDR3 reads TGTGCCAGCAGCTGGTCTAGCGGCACCCAAGAGACCCAGTACTTC. It specifies CASSWSSGTQETQYF. The chain couples TRBV7-9 to TRBJ2-5; 7 bases agree with TRBD2. The CDR3 covers 15 residues. Germline V gives CDR1 SEHNR, CDR2 FQNEAQ (reference sequence). V dropped 4 bases and J dropped 1; count of bases not matched to a gene: 6.

The chain recombines TRBV25-1 with TRBJ2-2; D is undetermined. V dropped 4 bases and J dropped 0 bases, with 18 bases sitting between them. Germline V gene data show CDR1 as MGHDK and CDR2 as SYGVNS. The CDR3 spans 18 residues. The CDR3 loop is CASSATPGQAANTGELFF. CDR3 DNA sequence: TGTGCCAGCAGTGCAACCCCAGGTCAGGCAGCGAACACCGGGGAGCTGTTTTTT.

The chain employs TRBV30 and TRBJ1-1; a weak D match, TRBD1 (5 bases). CDR1 is GTSNPN, CDR2 SVGIG, per germline (reference sequence). This CDR3 is 13 amino acids long. The V end was cut by 0 bases, the J end by 4 bases, with 9 bases between. In DNA form, the CDR3 reads TGTGCCTGGAGTGTCGGGGGGGGCACTGAAGCTTTCTTT. Protein product: CAWSVGGGTEAFF.

V usage is TRBV19 and J usage is TRBJ2-1; 13 bases are shared with TRBD2. V dropped 4 bases and J dropped 0; count of bases not matched to a gene: 12. This CDR3 has 20 amino acids. Germline CDR1 reads LNHDA; CDR2 reads SQIVND (reference sequence). CDR3 nucleotide sequence: TGTGCCAGTAGTACTCCATCCGGGACTAGCGGGATTTCCTCCTACAATGAGCAGTTCTTC. Translating it yields CASSTPSGTSGISSYNEQFF.

This rearrangement joins TRBV6-6 to TRBJ1-6; 9 nucleotides agree with TRBD1. The V gene's germline CDR1 is MNHNY and CDR2 SVGAGI (reference sequence). V trimming: 5 bases; J trimming: 9 bases; junction bases outside the gene matches: 2. The CDR3 covers 13 residues. The CDR3 nucleotides read TGTGCCAGCAGTACAGGGGGCGTTTCACCCCTCCACTTT. Protein product: CASSTGGVSPLHF.

V is TRBV4-2 and J is TRBJ1-1; D not certain. The CDR3 consists of 14 residues. Trimming took off 1 base at V and 8 bases at J, with 14 bases between the two ends. Per the germline V gene, CDR1 is LGHNA and CDR2 is YNFKEQ. The CDR3 DNA follows: TGTGCCAGCAGCCAAGCCCTAGGAGGGAACGAAGCTTTCTTT. It translates to CASSQALGGNEAFF.

This clone was counted between two and nine times. The gene calls are TRBV3-1 (or the pseudogene TRBV3-2) and TRBJ2-1, with D tentatively TRBD2 (7 bases). The CDR3 runs to 17 residues. CDR1 is LGHDT and CDR2 is YNNKEL in the germline V gene (reference sequence). Trimming shortened V by 0 bases and J by 7 bases, and 19 bases separated the two germline ends. CDR3 amino acids: CASSQEAWGGGRNEQFF. In DNA, the CDR3 is TGTGCCAGCAGCCAAGAAGCTTGGGGAGGGGGGAGGAATGAGCAGTTCTTC.

The rearrangement joins TRBV6-5 to TRBJ1-5, with D unclear. V was cut by 2 bases and J by 4 bases, with 9 bases left in between. This CDR3 contains 14 residues. Germline-derived CDR1 and CDR2 are MNHEY and SVGAGI. The CDR3 DNA sequence: TGTGCCAGCAGTTACGCGGGCTCGAATCAGCCCCAGCATTTT. Its translation is CASSYAGSNQPQHF.

This clone has only one observation. This chain uses TRBV2 with TRBJ2-1, with 14 positions matching TRBD2. Germline V CDR1 and CDR2: SNHLY, FYNNEI. This CDR3 spans 15 amino acids. V gave up 6 bases and J gave up 7 bases; unmatched junction bases: 5. CDR3 residues: CASSGTSGRKNEQFF. The DNA for the CDR3 is TGTGCCAGCAGCGGGACTAGCGGGAGAAAGAATGAGCAGTTCTTC.

V usage is TRBV7-6 and J usage is TRBJ2-3, with TRBD2 matching over 11 bases. Germline loops: CDR1 SGHVS, CDR2 FNYEAQ. Trimming took 0 bases from V and 1 from J; bases not matched to a gene: 12. There are 20 residues in the CDR3. The CDR3 coding sequence is TGTGCCAGCAGCTTAGCGTCTCTAGCGGGGGGTATTTCGGGCACAGATACGCAGTATTTT. It yields the protein CASSLASLAGGISGTDTQYF.

The rearrangement joins TRBV2 to TRBJ2-7; TRBD2 aligns across 7 bases. CDR1 is SNHLY and CDR2 is FYNNEI in the germline V gene. Trimming cost V 6 bases and J 7 bases; bases outside gene matches: 3. The CDR3 spans 11 residues. CDR3 loop: CASRAGGEQYF. For the CDR3, the DNA is TGTGCCAGCAGAGCCGGGGGGGAGCAGTACTTC.

The chain employs TRBV5-1 and TRBJ2-5, with 11 nucleotides matching TRBD1. V was pared by 4 bases and J by 3 bases, with 2 bases of the junction left unmatched. This CDR3 has 14 residues. Germline V CDR1 and CDR2: SGHRS, YFSETQ. CDR3 in amino acids: CASSPGQGEETQYF. The CDR3 nucleotides are TGCGCCAGCAGCCCGGGACAGGGGGAAGAGACCCAGTACTTC. Full variable domain (outside the CDR3, taken from reference TRBV5-1 and TRBJ2-5): KAGVTQTPRYLIKTRGQQVTLSCSPISGHRSVSWYQQTPGQGLQFLFEYFSETQRNKGNFPGRFSGRQFSNSRSEMNVSTLELGDSALYLCASSPGQGEETQYFGPGTRLLVL.

This clone has a handful of counts. The CDR3 spells CASRRSLDSVSGNTIYF. The CDR3 coding sequence is TGTGCCAGCAGAAGAAGCCTCGACAGCGTCTCTGGAAACACCATATATTTT. The rearrangement uses TRBV11-2 and TRBJ1-3; maybe TRBD1 (5 bases). Germline CDR1 reads SGHAT; CDR2 reads FQNNGV. V gave up 6 bases and J gave up 0 bases, with 18 bases separating them. The CDR3 length is 17 residues.

V and J are TRBV19 and TRBJ2-1, with 11 bases aligning to TRBD2. V trimming: 8 bases; J trimming: 4 bases; junction bases outside the gene matches: 4. The V gene's germline CDR1 is LNHDA and CDR2 SQIVND (reference sequence). The CDR3 is made up of 14 amino acids. CDR3 region: CASGTSGRYNEQFF. The CDR3 nucleotides are TGTGCCAGTGGGACTAGCGGCCGGTACAATGAGCAGTTCTTC.

The V gene is TRBV5-4, the J gene TRBJ2-7; tentative D call: TRBD1 (6 bases). V was clipped by 3 bases and J by 2 bases, with 21 bases between them. In germline, CDR1 is SGHNT, CDR2 YYREEE (reference sequence). The CDR3 runs 17 residues. The CDR3, as DNA: TGTGCCAGCAGCTCGCGAGGCCAGGGGACCCCCCCCTACGAGCAGTACTTC. Encoded protein: CASSSRGQGTPPYEQYF.

V gene TRBV3-1 (or the pseudogene TRBV3-2) combines with J gene TRBJ2-7, with 8 bases that match TRBD1. There are 15 residues in the CDR3. V trimming: 4 bases; J trimming: 5 bases; junction bases outside the gene matches: 10. Germline V gene data show CDR1 as LGHDT and CDR2 as YNNKEL (reference sequence). CDR3 amino acids: CASSPTGQGSHEQYF. CDR3 nucleotide sequence: TGTGCCAGCAGCCCTACAGGACAGGGATCCCACGAGCAGTACTTC.